One sample yielded the 22 T cell receptor beta chains listed below, sequenced in a study of T cell changes during pregnancy in multiple sclerosis. Profiling relied on immunoSEQ multiplex PCR, and the TCRdb table lists in-frame clones only, not all of them. The data hold around 130,000 clones, with 96% observed a single time. Sequencing was performed on peripheral blood, taken after pregnancy. The origin of the receptors is a female donor with multiple sclerosis, enrolled in a pregnancy study.

This clone was picked up one time. The chain joins TRBV6-4 to TRBJ1-2; D is undetermined. Germline V lookup: CDR1 MRHNA, CDR2 SNTAGT. CDR3 length: 11 residues. V was shortened by 4 bases and J by 8 bases, with 8 bases between the two germline ends. The CDR3 here is CASSALRGYTF. The CDR3 nucleotides are TGTGCCAGCAGTGCCCTTCGGGGCTACACCTTC.

This chain joins TRBV7-9 and TRBJ2-7, with D possibly TRBD1 on 6 matching bases. With 0 bases removed from V and 4 bases from J, the gap between germline ends came to 7 bases. This CDR3 is built from 13 residues. The V gene's germline CDR1 is SEHNR and CDR2 FQNEAQ (reference sequence). CDR3 DNA: TGTGCCAGCAGCTTAGCAAGGGGGTACGAGCAGTACTTC. This translates into CASSLARGYEQYF.

This chain connects TRBV7-6 to TRBJ2-2; 11 bases match TRBD2. This CDR3 spans 17 amino acids. The germline V gene has CDR1 SGHVS and CDR2 FNYEAQ. V lost 2 bases and J lost 2; bases outside the gene matches: 4. CDR3 nucleotides: TGTGCCAGCAGCTTAATAGCGGGAGGGATTAACACCGGGGAGCTGTTTTTT. It yields the protein CASSLIAGGINTGELFF. The variable domain in full, completed from reference TRBV7-6 and TRBJ2-2, reads GAGVSQSPRYKVTKRGQDVALRCDPISGHVSLYWYRQALGQGPEFLTYFNYEAQQDKSGLPNDRFSAERPEGSISTLTIQRTEQRDSAMYRCASSLIAGGINTGELFFGEGSRLTVL.

The V and J genes are TRBV19 and TRBJ1-5; possible D gene TRBD1, 5 bases. There are 14 residues in the CDR3. The germline V gene has CDR1 LNHDA and CDR2 SQIVND (reference sequence). Trimming took off 5 bases at V and 2 bases at J, with 10 bases between the two ends. For the CDR3, the DNA is TGTGCCAGTAGTTGGGGCAGGGGCAATCAGCCCCAGCATTTT. As protein: CASSWGRGNQPQHF.

The rearrangement links TRBV4-3 to TRBJ2-4; 10 bases line up with TRBD1. CDR1 and CDR2 (germline): LGHNA, YSLEER. V dropped 3 bases and J dropped 7; count of bases not matched to a gene: 3. The CDR3 extends over 14 amino acids. The CDR3 nucleotides are TGCGCCAGCAGCCACGGGACAGGGGACAACATTCAGTACTTC. Protein: CASSHGTGDNIQYF.

The J gene is TRBJ2-3, the V gene TRBV11-1, with D maybe TRBD2 (6 bases). V dropped 1 base and J dropped 3 bases, with 14 bases sitting between them. The CDR3 totals 16 residues. Germline CDR1 reads SGHAT; CDR2 reads FQDESV (reference sequence). CDR3 amino acids: CASSLGTGALTDTQYF. CDR3 DNA sequence: TGTGCCAGCAGCTTAGGTACGGGAGCCCTTACAGATACGCAGTATTTT.

The chain uses TRBV6-5 and TRBJ2-7, with a weak D call TRBD2 (6 bases). The CDR3 has 14 residues. Germline V gene data show CDR1 as MNHEY and CDR2 as SVGAGI. The V gene lost 0 bases and the J gene lost 6 bases, with 12 bases spanning the gap. The CDR3 sequence: CASSYSRRAAEQYF. CDR3 sequence (DNA): TGTGCCAGCAGTTACTCTCGGAGGGCCGCCGAGCAGTACTTC.

The chain carries TRBV19 and TRBJ2-7, with D maybe TRBD1 (6 bases). The CDR3 has 15 residues. With 0 bases removed from V and 5 bases from J, the gap between germline ends came to 14 bases. Germline V gene lookup returns CDR1 LNHDA and CDR2 SQIVND (reference sequence). The DNA of the CDR3 is TGTGCCAGTAGTATAGAATTATGGGGGCCTCACGAGCAGTACTTC. Its protein is CASSIELWGPHEQYF.

The V gene is TRBV4-2, the J gene TRBJ1-3, with no clear D. This CDR3 comprises 15 residues. Per the germline V gene, CDR1 is LGHNA and CDR2 is YNFKEQ. The germline V and J ends were trimmed by 4 bases and 3 bases, with 13 bases remaining between them. The DNA of the CDR3 is TGTGCCAGCAGCCCGGACCCGGGAAATGGAAACACCATATATTTT. Translation gives CASSPDPGNGNTIYF.

This clone was observed a single time. The chain has TRBV30 and TRBJ2-4, with D perhaps matching TRBD2 (7 bases). This CDR3 spans 13 amino acids. The germline V gene encodes CDR1 GTSNPN and CDR2 SVGIG (reference sequence). Trimming cost V 0 bases and J 6 bases, with 9 bases left between them. CDR3 residues: CAWSVGGGNIQYF. The CDR3 bases are TGTGCCTGGAGTGTAGGGGGGGGAAACATTCAGTACTTC.

This clone was seen just once. One end of the junction varies from germline; a read error may be responsible. The chain recombines TRBV5-5 with TRBJ2-5, with TRBD1 matching 12 bases. This CDR3 region has 13 residues. CDR1 is SGHKS, CDR2 YYEKEE, per germline (reference sequence). In nucleotides, the CDR3 is TGTGCCAGCAGCTACACCGGGACAGGGGGCGCGGACTTC. Translating gives CASSYTGTGGADF.

The chain carries TRBV28 and TRBJ1-4, with D tentatively TRBD1 (6 bases). This CDR3 spans 14 amino acids. CDR1 is MDHEN, CDR2 SYDVKM, per germline. V was cut by 5 bases and J by 8 bases, with 15 bases left in between. The CDR3 spells CASSRGAAGEKLFF. CDR3 DNA sequence: TGTGCCAGCAGTCGGGGGGCAGCTGGCGAAAAACTGTTTTTT.

The rearrangement links TRBV11-3 to TRBJ2-3; TRBD2 agrees at 7 bases. CDR1 is SGHNT and CDR2 is YENEEA in the germline V gene. CDR3 size: 15 residues. V gave up 1 base and J gave up 4 bases; unmatched junction bases: 5. The CDR3 reads CASSLGGGSADTQYF. The CDR3 region has the DNA TGTGCCAGCAGCTTAGGAGGCGGGAGTGCAGATACGCAGTATTTT.

This clone appeared a single time. The chain has TRBV7-6 and TRBJ2-1; the match to TRBD1 covers 9 bases. Germline trimming cut 5 bases from V and 2 bases from J; bases unmatched to any gene: 1. Germline CDR1 is SGHVS and CDR2 is FNYEAQ. The CDR3 covers 14 residues. The CDR3 DNA reads TGTGCCAGCAGCCGGGACAGGGCCTACAATGAGCAGTTCTTC. Protein: CASSRDRAYNEQFF.

V and J are TRBV5-4 and TRBJ2-1, with 11 bases that match TRBD1. This CDR3 region has 16 residues. Per germline, CDR1 SGHNT and CDR2 YYREEE (reference sequence). V gave up 6 bases and J gave up 7 bases; unmatched junction bases: 12. CDR3 DNA: TGTGCCAGCACCACTCCGGGACAGGGGGGAATGAATGAGCAGTTCTTC. Translated: CASTTPGQGGMNEQFF.

V gene TRBV5-1 combines with J gene TRBJ2-1; D gene ambiguous. The CDR3 is 12 residues long. Germline V gene lookup returns CDR1 SGHRS and CDR2 YFSETQ. Trimming shortened V by 0 bases and J by 9 bases, and 7 bases separated the two germline ends. CDR3 loop: CASSLGVGEQFF. The CDR3 nucleotides are TGCGCCAGCAGCTTGGGAGTTGGTGAGCAGTTCTTC.

The V gene is TRBV14, the J gene TRBJ2-2, with 9 bases that match TRBD1. Germline CDR1 SGHDN, CDR2 FVKESK. This CDR3 is built from 17 residues. Trimming took 2 bases from V and 6 from J; bases not matched to a gene: 10. The CDR3 DNA is TGTGCCAGCAGCCAACCGGGACAGGGTGCGGTGGCCGGGGAGCTGTTTTTT. It translates to CASSQPGQGAVAGELFF. The full variable domain, its missing parts supplied by reference TRBV14 and TRBJ2-2, is EAGVTQFPSHSVIEKGQTVTLRCDPISGHDNLYWYRRVMGKEIKFLLHFVKESKQDESGMPNNRFLAERTGGTYSTLKVQPAELEDSGVYFCASSQPGQGAVAGELFFGEGSRLTVL.

The DNA of the CDR3 is TGTGCCAGTAGCCTAAACGTGCCGGGACTTGAAAAGTTCTTC. This sequence encodes CASSLNVPGLEKFF. The V call is TRBV19, the J call TRBJ2-1, with D possibly matching TRBD2 (6 bases). V dropped 6 bases and J dropped 14 bases, with 23 bases sitting between them. Germline V gives CDR1 LNHDA, CDR2 SQIVND (reference sequence). The CDR3 contains 14 residues.

The CDR3 bases are TGTGCCAGCAGCTCCCCAAGGGCTAGCGGGAACATTCAGTACTTC. Encoded protein: CASSSPRASGNIQYF. The gene calls are TRBV7-2 and TRBJ2-4; 8 positions match TRBD2. J lost 7 bases, V lost 4 bases, and 9 bases had no gene match. Germline V lookup: CDR1 SGHTA, CDR2 FQGNSA. The CDR3 is 15 residues long.

The chain is built from TRBV5-4 and TRBJ1-2, with D tentatively TRBD1 (6 bases). Per the germline V gene, CDR1 is SGHNT and CDR2 is YYREEE (reference sequence). This CDR3 has 13 amino acids. Between the trimmed V and J ends, which lost 4 bases and 8 bases, there was a span of 15 bases. CDR3 sequence: CASSTHQTGGYTF. In nucleotides, the CDR3 is TGTGCCAGCAGCACCCACCAGACAGGAGGCTACACCTTC.

The chain employs TRBV18 and TRBJ2-1; 9 bases line up with TRBD2. J gave up 4 bases and V 3 bases, and 10 bases lay outside the gene matches. Per germline, CDR1 KGHSH and CDR2 LQKENI. This CDR3 region has 17 residues. The CDR3 DNA sequence: TGTGCCAGCTCACCGGCCCGACTAGCGGATCCTTACAATGAGCAGTTCTTC. The encoded protein is CASSPARLADPYNEQFF.

The chain joins TRBV18 to TRBJ2-4; maybe TRBD2 (5 bases). Germline loops: CDR1 KGHSH, CDR2 LQKENI. Trimming took 6 bases from V and 2 from J, leaving 32 bases between them. The CDR3 spans 21 residues. In DNA, the CDR3 is TGTGCCAGCTCCCCCGGCTCGGTCGGGCTGGGGAGCTTTCTTTCCAAAAACATTCAGTACTTC. Protein: CASSPGSVGLGSFLSKNIQYF.